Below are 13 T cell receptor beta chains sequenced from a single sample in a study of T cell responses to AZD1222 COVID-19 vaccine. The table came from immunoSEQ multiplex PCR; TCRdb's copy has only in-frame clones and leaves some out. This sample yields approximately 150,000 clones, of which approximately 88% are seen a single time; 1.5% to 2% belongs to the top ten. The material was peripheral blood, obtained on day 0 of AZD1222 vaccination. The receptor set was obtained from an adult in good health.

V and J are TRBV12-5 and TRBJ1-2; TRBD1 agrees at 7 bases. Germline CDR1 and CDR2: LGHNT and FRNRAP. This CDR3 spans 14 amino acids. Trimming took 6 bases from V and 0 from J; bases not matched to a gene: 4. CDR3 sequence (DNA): TGTGCTAGTGGCCCTGGACAGGCTAACTATGGCTACACCTTC. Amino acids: CASGPGQANYGYTF.

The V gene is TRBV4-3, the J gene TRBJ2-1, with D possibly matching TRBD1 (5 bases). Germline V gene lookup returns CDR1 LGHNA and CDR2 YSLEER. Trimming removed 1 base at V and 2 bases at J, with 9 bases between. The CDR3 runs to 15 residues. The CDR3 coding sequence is TGCGCCAGCAGCCAAGCAGGGTCGCCCTACAATGAGCAGTTCTTC. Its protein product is CASSQAGSPYNEQFF.

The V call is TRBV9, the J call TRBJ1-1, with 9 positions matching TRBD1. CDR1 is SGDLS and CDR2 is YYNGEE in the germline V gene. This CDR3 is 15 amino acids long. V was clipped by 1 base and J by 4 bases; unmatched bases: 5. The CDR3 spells CASSVRDRASTEAFF. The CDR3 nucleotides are TGTGCCAGCAGCGTAAGGGACAGGGCTAGCACTGAAGCTTTCTTT.

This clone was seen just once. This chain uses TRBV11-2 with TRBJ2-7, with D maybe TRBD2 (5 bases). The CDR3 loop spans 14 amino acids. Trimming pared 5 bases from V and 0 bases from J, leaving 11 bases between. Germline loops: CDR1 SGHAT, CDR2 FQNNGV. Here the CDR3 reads CASSPRGSSYEQYF. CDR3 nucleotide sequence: TGTGCCAGCAGCCCACGGGGTAGCTCCTACGAGCAGTACTTC.

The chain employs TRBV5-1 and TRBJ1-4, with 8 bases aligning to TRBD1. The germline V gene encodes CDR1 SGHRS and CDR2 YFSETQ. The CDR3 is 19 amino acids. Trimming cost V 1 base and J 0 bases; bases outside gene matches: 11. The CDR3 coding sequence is TGCGCCAGCAGCTTGAACCCCGGGACAGGCATATCAACTAATGAAAAACTGTTTTTT. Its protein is CASSLNPGTGISTNEKLFF.

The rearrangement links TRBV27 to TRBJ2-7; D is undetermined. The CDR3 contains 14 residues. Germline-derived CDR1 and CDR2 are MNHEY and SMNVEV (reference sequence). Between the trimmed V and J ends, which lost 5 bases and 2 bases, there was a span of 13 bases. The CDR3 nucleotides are TGTGCCAGCAGTCCCAGCTTAGGGCCCTACGAGCAGTACGTC. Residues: CASSPSLGPYEQYV.

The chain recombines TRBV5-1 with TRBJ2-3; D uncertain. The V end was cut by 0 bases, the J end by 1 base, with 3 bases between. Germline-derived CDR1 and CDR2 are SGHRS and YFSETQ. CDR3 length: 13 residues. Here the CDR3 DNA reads TGCGCCAGCAGCTTGGGACGCACAGATACGCAGTATTTT. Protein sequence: CASSLGRTDTQYF.

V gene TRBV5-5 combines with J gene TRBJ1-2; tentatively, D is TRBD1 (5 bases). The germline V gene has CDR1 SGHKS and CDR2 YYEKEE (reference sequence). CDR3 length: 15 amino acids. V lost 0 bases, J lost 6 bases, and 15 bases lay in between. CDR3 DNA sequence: TGTGCCAGCAGCTTGGCAGCAGGGCGGCCCGATGGCTACACCTTC. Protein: CASSLAAGRPDGYTF.

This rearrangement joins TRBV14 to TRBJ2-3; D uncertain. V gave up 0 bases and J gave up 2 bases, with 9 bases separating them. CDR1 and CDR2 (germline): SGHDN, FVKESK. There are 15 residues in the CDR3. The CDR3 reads CASSQEASSTDTQYF. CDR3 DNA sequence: TGTGCCAGCAGCCAAGAGGCTAGTTCCACAGATACGCAGTATTTT. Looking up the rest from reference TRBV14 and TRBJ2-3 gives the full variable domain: EAGVTQFPSHSVIEKGQTVTLRCDPISGHDNLYWYRRVMGKEIKFLLHFVKESKQDESGMPNNRFLAERTGGTYSTLKVQPAELEDSGVYFCASSQEASSTDTQYFGPGTRLTVL.

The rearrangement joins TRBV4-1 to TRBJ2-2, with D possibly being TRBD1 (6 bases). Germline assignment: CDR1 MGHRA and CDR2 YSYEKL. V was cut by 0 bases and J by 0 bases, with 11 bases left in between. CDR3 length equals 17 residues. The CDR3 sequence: CASSQDLGGANTGELFF. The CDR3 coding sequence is TGCGCCAGCAGCCAAGATCTAGGGGGAGCGAACACCGGGGAGCTGTTTTTT.

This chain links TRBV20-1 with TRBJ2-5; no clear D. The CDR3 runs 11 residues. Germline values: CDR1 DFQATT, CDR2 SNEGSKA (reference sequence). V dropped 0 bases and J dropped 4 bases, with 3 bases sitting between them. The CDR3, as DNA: TGCAGTGCTAGAGACCGAGAGACCCAGTACTTC. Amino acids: CSARDRETQYF.

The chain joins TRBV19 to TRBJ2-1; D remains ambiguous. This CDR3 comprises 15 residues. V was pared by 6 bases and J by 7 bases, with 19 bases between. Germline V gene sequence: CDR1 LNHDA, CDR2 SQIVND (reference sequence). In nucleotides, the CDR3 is TGTGCCAGTAGGAGGAACGGTAGGTCTGGAAATGAGCAGTTCTTC. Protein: CASRRNGRSGNEQFF.

The CDR3 here is CATSDVTGGYGYTF. DNA for the CDR3: TGTGCCACCAGTGACGTGACAGGGGGCTATGGCTACACCTTC. The chain uses TRBV24-1 and TRBJ1-2; TRBD1 aligns across 9 bases. The CDR3 totals 14 residues. Germline-derived CDR1 and CDR2 are KGHDR and SFDVKD. V lost 4 bases and J lost 4; bases outside the gene matches: 3.